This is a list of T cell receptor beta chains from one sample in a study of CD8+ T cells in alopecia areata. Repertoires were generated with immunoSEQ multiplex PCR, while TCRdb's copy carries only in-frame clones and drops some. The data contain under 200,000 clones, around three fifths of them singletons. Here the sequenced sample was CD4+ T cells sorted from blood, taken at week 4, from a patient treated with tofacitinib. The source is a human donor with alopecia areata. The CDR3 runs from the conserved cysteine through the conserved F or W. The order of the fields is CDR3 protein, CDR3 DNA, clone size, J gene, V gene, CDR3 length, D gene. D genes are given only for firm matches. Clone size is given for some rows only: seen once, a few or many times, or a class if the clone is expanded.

CASSDRGHTTYEQYF | TGTGCCAGCAGTGATAGGGGGCACACCACCTACGAGCAGTACTTC | NA | TRBJ2-7 | TRBV6-4 | 15 | TRBD1
CASSYSISLRAEAFF | TGTGCCAGCAGTTACTCGATTTCCTTGAGGGCCGAAGCTTTCTTT | NA | TRBJ1-1 | TRBV6-5 | 15 | NA
CASSRVGGANVLTF | TGTGCCAGCAGCAGGGTCGGAGGGGCCAACGTCCTGACTTTC | NA | TRBJ2-6 | TRBV11-2 | 14 | NA
CALGQISNQPQHF | TGTGCCTTGGGACAGATCAGCAATCAGCCCCAGCATTTT | NA | TRBJ1-5 | TRBV30 | 13 | TRBD1
CASSLAPAANEKLFF | TGTGCCAGCAGCTTAGCGCCCGCGGCTAATGAAAAACTGTTTTTT | NA | TRBJ1-4 | TRBV7-2 | 15 | NA
CATDRGNTEAFF | TGTGCCACCGACAGGGGTAACACTGAAGCTTTCTTT | NA | TRBJ1-1 | TRBV10-3 | 12 | TRBD1
CSVRSVGETQYF | TGCAGCGTGCGGTCGGTGGGGGAGACCCAGTACTTC | NA | TRBJ2-5 | TRBV29-1 | 12 | NA
CASSQSYVGSPLHF | TGTGCCAGCAGCCAGTCGTACGTTGGTTCACCCCTCCACTTT | NA | TRBJ1-6 | TRBV14 | 14 | NA
CAVEGGGSRNEQFF | TGTGCCGTCGAGGGCGGGGGGTCCAGGAATGAGCAGTTCTTC | few | TRBJ2-1 | TRBV10-3 | 14 | TRBD2
CASSGTGSIPNTGELFF | TGTGCCAGTAGTGGCACAGGGTCAATACCGAACACCGGGGAGCTGTTTTTT | few | TRBJ2-2 | TRBV19 | 17 | NA
CASTGGDIQYF | TGCGCCAGTACAGGAGGGGACATTCAGTACTTC | NA | TRBJ2-4 | TRBV5-1 | 11 | NA
CASSYGSQPQHF | TGTGCCAGCAGTTACGGAAGTCAGCCCCAGCATTTT | NA | TRBJ1-5 | TRBV6-6 | 12 | NA
CSVDGQGNYGYTF | TGCAGCGTCGACGGACAGGGGAACTATGGCTACACCTTC | NA | TRBJ1-2 | TRBV29-1 | 13 | TRBD1
CSVKTGVGQPQHF | TGCAGCGTGAAAACAGGGGTAGGACAGCCCCAGCATTTT | once | TRBJ1-5 | TRBV29-1 | 13 | TRBD1
CASSQDGTGGEKLFF | TGCGCCAGCAGCCAAGACGGGACAGGGGGGGAAAAACTGTTTTTT | NA | TRBJ1-4 | TRBV4-1 | 15 | TRBD1
CASSAIGHLNTEAFF | TGTGCCAGCAGCGCAATTGGACACCTCAACACTGAAGCTTTCTTT | NA | TRBJ1-1 | TRBV6-1 | 15 | NA
CAWRDGGNTEAFF | TGTGCCTGGAGGGACGGGGGGAACACTGAAGCTTTCTTT | NA | TRBJ1-1 | TRBV30 | 13 | NA
CASSPIAQGGSADTQYF | TGTGCCAGCAGCCCGATCGCTCAGGGGGGGTCCGCAGATACGCAGTATTTT | NA | TRBJ2-3 | TRBV7-3 | 17 | NA
CAIRGQGFYEQYF | TGTGCCATCAGAGGACAGGGTTTTTACGAGCAGTACTTC | NA | TRBJ2-7 | TRBV10-3 | 13 | TRBD1
CSVVGQGDEKLFF | TGCAGCGTTGTAGGACAGGGGGATGAAAAACTGTTTTTT | NA | TRBJ1-4 | TRBV29-1 | 13 | TRBD1
CASGDGLADANEQFF | TGCGCCAGCGGAGATGGACTAGCGGATGCCAATGAGCAGTTCTTC | NA | TRBJ2-1 | TRBV5-1 | 15 | TRBD2
CASSLPGQLQETQYF | TGTGCCAGCAGCTTACCCGGACAGCTTCAAGAGACCCAGTACTTC | NA | TRBJ2-5 | TRBV11-1 | 15 | NA
CASIKDRGNTQYF | TGTGCCAGCATCAAGGACAGGGGAAATACGCAGTATTTT | few | TRBJ2-3 | TRBV2 | 13 | TRBD1
CAWSPLDRGGAKNIQYF | TGTGCCTGGAGTCCCCTAGACAGAGGGGGAGCCAAAAACATTCAGTACTTC | NA | TRBJ2-4 | TRBV30 | 17 | NA
CASSPGTAQETQYF | TGTGCCAGCTCACCTGGGACAGCTCAAGAGACCCAGTACTTC | NA | TRBJ2-5 | TRBV18 | 14 | TRBD1
CASSLRTGAQSNEQFF | TGTGCCAGCAGCTTACGGACAGGGGCCCAATCCAATGAGCAGTTCTTC | NA | TRBJ2-1 | TRBV7-8 | 16 | TRBD1
CASSLRGPPEAFF | TGTGCCAGCAGTCTCAGGGGTCCCCCTGAAGCTTTCTTT | NA | TRBJ1-1 | TRBV6-5 | 13 | NA
CASRQLAGVHYEQYF | TGCGCCAGCAGACAGCTAGCGGGGGTACACTACGAGCAGTACTTC | NA | TRBJ2-7 | TRBV5-1 | 15 | TRBD2
CASSHGSGGYEQYF | TGTGCCAGCAGTCACGGGTCGGGGGGTTACGAGCAGTACTTC | NA | TRBJ2-7 | TRBV7-2 | 14 | TRBD2
CSARGATEAFF | TGCAGTGCTAGGGGGGCCACTGAAGCTTTCTTT | NA | TRBJ1-1 | TRBV20-1 | 11 | NA
CSVGGQGSYNEQFF | TGCAGCGTTGGCGGACAGGGGTCCTACAATGAGCAGTTCTTC | NA | TRBJ2-1 | TRBV29-1 | 14 | TRBD1
CASSETSGGLGGEQYF | TGTGCCAGCAGCGAAACTAGCGGGGGCCTGGGGGGCGAGCAGTACTTC | few | TRBJ2-7 | TRBV7-2 | 16 | TRBD2
CSVRAGTQETQYF | TGCAGCGTTCGAGCCGGGACTCAGGAGACCCAGTACTTC | NA | TRBJ2-5 | TRBV29-1 | 13 | NA
CASSLSPTQYF | TGTGCCAGCAGCTTATCGCCTACGCAGTATTTT | NA | TRBJ2-3 | TRBV7-9 | 11 | NA
CASSSRAGASNEKLFF | TGTGCCAGCAGTAGCCGCGCGGGGGCGTCTAATGAAAAACTGTTTTTT | few | TRBJ1-4 | TRBV27 | 16 | NA
CASSLEPTQNTEAFF | TGTGCCAGCAGCTTAGAACCTACACAGAACACTGAAGCTTTCTTT | NA | TRBJ1-1 | TRBV11-2 | 15 | NA
CASSRRGPQPVDNEQFF | TGTGCCAGCAGCCGTCGGGGCCCGCAACCGGTCGACAATGAGCAGTTCTTC | few | TRBJ2-1 | TRBV7-3 | 17 | NA
CASSQGTYGYTF | TGTGCCAGCAGCCAAGGTACATATGGCTACACCTTC | few | TRBJ1-2 | TRBV14 | 12 | NA
CASSVESRHNEQFF | TGTGCCAGCAGCGTAGAGAGCAGACACAATGAGCAGTTCTTC | NA | TRBJ2-1 | TRBV9 | 14 | NA
CASRAGPYEQYF | TGTGCCAGCAGGGCCGGTCCCTACGAGCAGTACTTC | NA | TRBJ2-7 | TRBV6-6 | 12 | NA
CSVAGGAEAFF | TGCAGCGTTGCAGGGGGCGCTGAAGCTTTCTTT | many | TRBJ1-1 | TRBV29-1 | 11 | TRBD1
CAWSTGGGYQPQHF | TGTGCCTGGAGTACGGGTGGAGGATATCAGCCCCAGCATTTT | NA | TRBJ1-5 | TRBV30 | 14 | NA
CSVVGAGYTF | TGCAGCGTTGTGGGGGCTGGCTACACCTTC | NA | TRBJ1-2 | TRBV29-1 | 10 | NA
CAIKYLGDGNTIYF | TGTGCCATCAAGTACCTAGGAGATGGAAACACCATATATTTT | NA | TRBJ1-3 | TRBV10-3 | 14 | NA
CASVASGSTRETQYF | TGTGCCAGCGTGGCTAGCGGAAGTACGAGGGAGACCCAGTACTTC | NA | TRBJ2-5 | TRBV2 | 15 | TRBD2
CASSLTGFGEQFF | TGTGCCAGCAGCTTAACAGGTTTCGGTGAGCAGTTCTTC | NA | TRBJ2-1 | TRBV6-6 | 13 | NA
CASSPLDTGTEAFF | TGTGCCAGCAGTCCCCTGGACACCGGGACTGAAGCTTTCTTT | few | TRBJ1-1 | TRBV7-9 | 14 | NA
CAWNQGYEQYF | TGTGCCTGGAACCAGGGTTATGAGCAGTACTTC | NA | TRBJ2-7 | TRBV30 | 11 | NA
CASSGTGGSEQYF | TGTGCCAGCAGTGGGACAGGGGGAAGCGAGCAGTACTTC | NA | TRBJ2-7 | TRBV2 | 13 | TRBD1
CASSGDSYEQYF | TGTGCCAGCAGCGGGGACAGCTACGAGCAGTACTTC | NA | TRBJ2-7 | TRBV11-1 | 12 | TRBD1
CAWSPGTYEQYF | TGTGCCTGGAGTCCTGGGACCTACGAGCAGTACTTC | few | TRBJ2-7 | TRBV30 | 12 | NA
CSVVVQGGGTEAFF | TGCAGCGTTGTAGTGCAGGGAGGGGGCACTGAAGCTTTCTTT | NA | TRBJ1-1 | TRBV29-1 | 14 | NA
CASSIDRDQPQHF | TGTGCCAGCAGCATAGACAGGGATCAGCCCCAGCATTTT | NA | TRBJ1-5 | TRBV6-5 | 13 | TRBD1
CASGDSNTDTQYF | TGTGCCAGCGGGGACTCAAACACAGATACGCAGTATTTT | NA | TRBJ2-3 | TRBV6-5 | 13 | NA
CASRSLRNHGYTF | TGTGCCAGCAGGTCCCTACGGAACCATGGCTACACCTTC | NA | TRBJ1-2 | TRBV11-2 | 13 | NA
CASSAGDYSNQPQHF | TGTGCCAGCAGCGCGGGGGACTATAGCAATCAGCCCCAGCATTTT | once | TRBJ1-5 | TRBV9 | 15 | NA
CASSFDTYNSPLHF | TGTGCCAGCAGTTTCGACACCTATAATTCACCCCTCCACTTT | few | TRBJ1-6 | TRBV6-1 | 14 | NA
CASSFRQGNTEAFF | TGTGCCAGCAGCTTCAGGCAGGGGAACACTGAAGCTTTCTTT | NA | TRBJ1-1 | TRBV7-3 | 14 | NA
CAWTRSRISINSPLHF | TGTGCCTGGACCAGGAGTAGGATCTCGATTAATTCACCCCTCCACTTT | NA | TRBJ1-6 | TRBV30 | 16 | NA
CMLLAGGNEQFF | TGCATGTTGTTAGCAGGAGGCAATGAGCAGTTCTTC | NA | TRBJ2-1 | TRBV29-1 | 12 | NA